Presented here are 26 T cell receptor beta chains from one specimen sequenced in a study of T cell repertoires in cytomegalovirus infection. TCRdb re-derived calls from the reads in MiXCR, one entry per CDR3 protein. The sample shows hundreds of thousands of distinct CDR3 sequences, 35% to 40% of them seen only once. Specimen: PBMCs. Receptor source: a human donor in good health (CMV status not recorded). Some clones in this sample may be carry-over from other donors' samples.

Points on this clonotype: This sequence may be a read error, since a much larger clone differs from it by one base. Written as DNA, the CDR3 is TGTGCCAGCAGCTTACAGTTGACCACTGAAGCTTTCTTT. Its protein product is CASSLQLTTEAFF. This chain uses TRBV7-2 with TRBJ1-1; no definite D call. Germline V gene lookup returns CDR1 SGHTA and CDR2 FQGNSA. With 2 bases removed from V and 4 bases from J, the gap between germline ends came to 8 bases. CDR3 length: 13 residues.

The chain joins TRBV11-2 to TRBJ2-2; D not certain. This CDR3 has 14 residues. V lost 5 bases to trimming and J lost 0 bases, with 7 bases between them. Per germline, CDR1 SGHAT and CDR2 FQNNGV. The DNA for the CDR3 is TGTGCCAGCAGCCCACACCCGAACACCGGGGAGCTGTTTTTT. Translation gives CASSPHPNTGELFF.

The chain carries TRBV5-1 and TRBJ2-7; D is ambiguous. V lost 0 bases to trimming and J lost 5 bases, with 9 bases between them. The CDR3 is 13 residues long. Germline lookup yields CDR1 SGHRS and CDR2 YFSETQ. CDR3 DNA: TGCGCCAGCAGCTTGGAATTGGTGGACGAGCAGTACTTC. Translating it yields CASSLELVDEQYF.

This clonotype was detected ten times or more. This chain joins TRBV20-1 and TRBJ1-5; D gene unclear. This CDR3 has 14 residues. Trimming removed 4 bases at V and 6 bases at J, with 16 bases between. Germline CDR1 reads DFQATT; CDR2 reads SNEGSKA (reference sequence). CDR3 sequence reads: CSAIIQSELQPQHF. The DNA of the CDR3 is TGCAGTGCTATCATTCAGAGTGAGCTTCAGCCCCAGCATTTT.

V usage is TRBV28 and J usage is TRBJ2-7; 7 bases line up with TRBD2. Trimming took 3 bases from V and 6 from J; bases not matched to a gene: 11. The germline V gene encodes CDR1 MDHEN and CDR2 SYDVKM. This CDR3 region has 15 residues. CDR3 sequence reads: CASSFGGTNIFEQYF. The CDR3 region has the DNA TGTGCCAGCAGTTTCGGGGGGACCAATATTTTCGAGCAGTACTTC.

The chain links TRBV19 to TRBJ2-2; TRBD2 is a possible D gene (5 bases). Germline V CDR1 and CDR2: LNHDA, SQIVND (reference sequence). The ends were cut back, 6 bases at V and 7 bases at J, with 9 bases in the middle. The CDR3 spans 12 residues. CDR3 nucleotides: TGTGCCAGTAGCTACCGGGGCGGGGAGCTGTTTTTT. This sequence encodes CASSYRGGELFF.

Remarks on this clonotype: Because the CDR3 is missing its conserved closing phenylalanine or tryptophan, this is likely a read error. V is TRBV7-8 and J is TRBJ2-1; unclear D gene. This CDR3 is 15 amino acids long. Trimming removed 5 bases from V and 6 bases from J, with 17 bases in between. CDR1 SGHVS and CDR2 FQNEAQ come from the germline V gene. CDR3 in amino acids: CASSSPPENFNEQFL. The DNA for the CDR3 is TGTGCCAGCAGCAGCCCACCGGAGAATTTCAATGAGCAGTTCTTA.

This clonotype was found a few times. V and J are TRBV6-1 and TRBJ1-5; unclear D gene. CDR1 is MNHNS and CDR2 is SASEGT in the germline V gene. Trimming removed 3 bases from V and 4 bases from J, with 13 bases in between. The CDR3 is 15 amino acids. CDR3 amino acids: CASSEWAIGNQPQHF. The CDR3 nucleotides read TGTGCCAGCAGTGAGTGGGCAATAGGTAATCAGCCCCAGCATTTT.

This clonotype appeared a few times. The rearrangement uses TRBV7-8 and TRBJ2-7; 9 nucleotides agree with TRBD2. This CDR3 comprises 16 residues. Germline V gives CDR1 SGHVS, CDR2 FQNEAQ. Trimming removed 0 bases from V and 5 bases from J; junction bases left unmatched: 8. The DNA for the CDR3 is TGTGCCAGCAGCTTAGCGTTAGCGGGGGTTGTGGACGAGCAGTACTTC. Translating gives CASSLALAGVVDEQYF.

This rearrangement joins TRBV6-6 to TRBJ2-1; 8 nucleotides match TRBD1. Germline-derived CDR1 and CDR2 are MNHNY and SVGAGI (reference sequence). V was pared by 6 bases and J by 0 bases, with 16 bases of the junction left unmatched. This CDR3 comprises 19 residues. CDR3 in DNA: TGTGCCAGCAGCCAAGATTTGGTCCGGGACAGGAGCTCCTACAATGAGCAGTTCTTC. As protein: CASSQDLVRDRSSYNEQFF.

Turning to this clonotype: A single base separates this from a much larger clone, so it may be a read error. The J gene is TRBJ2-1, the V gene TRBV7-2; 12 bases are shared with TRBD2. This CDR3 region has 16 residues. V shed 5 bases and J 7 bases; nucleotides not matched to a gene: 9. The germline V gene encodes CDR1 SGHTA and CDR2 FQGNSA. This chain's CDR3 is CASSKTSGSVRNEQFF. In nucleotides, the CDR3 is TGTGCCAGCAGCAAGACTAGCGGGAGTGTTAGAAATGAGCAGTTCTTC.

J is TRBJ2-7 and V is TRBV3-1, with D perhaps TRBD2 (6 bases). Trimming pared 7 bases from V and 2 bases from J, leaving 15 bases between. CDR3 length equals 14 residues. The germline V gene encodes CDR1 LGHDT and CDR2 YNNKEL (reference sequence). CDR3 sequence (DNA): TGTGCCAGCACGCAGACTAGATCCCCCTACGAGCAGTACTTC. Amino acid sequence: CASTQTRSPYEQYF.

The genes are TRBV19 and TRBJ2-7; D tentatively fits TRBD1 or TRBD2 (5 bases each). The germline V gene has CDR1 LNHDA and CDR2 SQIVND (reference sequence). V was cut by 3 bases and J by 6 bases, with 18 bases left in between. The CDR3 length is 15 residues. The CDR3 is CASSISLTPGAEQYF. CDR3 sequence (DNA): TGTGCCAGTAGTATCTCTCTGACCCCCGGGGCCGAGCAGTACTTC.

Note on this clonotype: One end of the junction does not line up with germline, which may come from a read error. V and J are TRBV6-6 and TRBJ1-6; D perhaps matches TRBD1 (6 bases). Germline V gene sequence: CDR1 MNHNY, CDR2 SVGAGI (reference sequence). This CDR3 region has 14 residues. CDR3 coding DNA: TGTGCCCGCAGTTACGATACAGGGAATTCACCCCTCCACTTT. This translates into CARSYDTGNSPLHF.

The chain carries TRBV6-5 and TRBJ1-3, with no clear D. Germline V CDR1 and CDR2: MNHEY, SVGAGI. This CDR3 comprises 15 residues. V lost 0 bases and J lost 8, with 14 bases in between. The CDR3 DNA sequence: TGTGCCAGCAGTTACTCGGGTACTTCGCGGGACACCATATATTTT. Translation: CASSYSGTSRDTIYF.

This clonotype was picked up a small number of times. The chain uses TRBV2 and TRBJ1-5; D unclear. From germline, CDR1 is SNHLY and CDR2 FYNNEI. V was clipped by 5 bases and J by 2 bases, with 13 bases between them. The CDR3 extends over 15 amino acids. The CDR3 reads CASSTGRAGNQPQHF. DNA for the CDR3: TGTGCCAGCAGTACCGGGAGGGCAGGCAATCAGCCCCAGCATTTT.

This clonotype was detected once. This sequence joins TRBV28 and TRBJ2-7, with 7 nucleotides matching TRBD1. This CDR3 is 13 amino acids long. Trimming removed 8 bases from V and 3 bases from J; junction bases left unmatched: 7. Per germline, CDR1 MDHEN and CDR2 SYDVKM. In DNA, the CDR3 is TGTGCCAGCGGGCACGGGACAGACTACGAGCAGTACTTC. This codes for CASGHGTDYEQYF.

The CDR3 sequence: CASSPAGGGYTF. The CDR3 bases are TGTGCCAGCAGCCCCGCAGGGGGGGGCTACACCTTC. The V call is TRBV7-2, the J call TRBJ1-2, with 7 bases fitting TRBD1. V was clipped by 5 bases and J by 8 bases; unmatched bases: 5. There are 12 residues in the CDR3. CDR1 SGHTA and CDR2 FQGNSA come from the germline V gene.

The rearrangement links TRBV7-6 to TRBJ2-2, with 10 bases matching TRBD2. There are 19 residues in the CDR3. J was trimmed by 4 bases and V by 6 bases; bases with no gene match: 17. Germline CDR1 SGHVS, CDR2 FNYEAQ. CDR3 coding DNA: TGTGCCAGCAGTCCGGTAGCGGGGGGCCTGGCCGTCGGCACCGGGGAGCTGTTTTTT. Translating gives CASSPVAGGLAVGTGELFF.

The V and J genes are TRBV6-2 or TRBV6-3 and TRBJ1-1; D unresolved. The CDR3 is 14 residues long. Trimming shortened V by 2 bases and J by 1 base, and 8 bases separated the two germline ends. Germline V gives CDR1 MNHEY, CDR2 SVGEGT. CDR3 region: CASSYTQRNTEAFF. In DNA form, the CDR3 reads TGTGCCAGCAGTTACACCCAGAGGAACACTGAAGCTTTCTTT.

As concerns this clonotype: This CDR3 is missing its conserved last phenylalanine or tryptophan, likely due to a read error. V and J are TRBV20-1 and TRBJ2-1; 11 bases map to TRBD2. This CDR3 contains 16 residues. CDR1 and CDR2 (germline): DFQATT, SNEGSKA (reference sequence). V shed 1 base, J shed 10 bases, and the junction held 12 bases outside the gene matches. CDR3 protein: CSARAPGLAVLREQFL. Here the CDR3 DNA reads TGCAGTGCTAGAGCTCCGGGACTAGCGGTCCTCCGGGAGCAGTTCTTA.

This clonotype has only a few counts. The chain recombines TRBV28 with TRBJ1-1; no firm D call. V lost 8 bases and J lost 6, with 13 bases in between. Germline CDR1 reads MDHEN; CDR2 reads SYDVKM. There are 12 residues in the CDR3. CDR3: CASVLEGPEAFF. As DNA, the CDR3 is TGTGCCAGCGTTCTAGAAGGGCCTGAAGCTTTCTTT. Variable domain in full (rest from reference TRBV28 and TRBJ1-1): DVKVTQSSRYLVKRTGEKVFLECVQDMDHENMFWYRQDPGLGLRLIYFSYDVKMKEKGDIPEGYSVSREKKERFSLILESASTNQTSMYLCASVLEGPEAFFGQGTRLTVV.

The chain carries TRBV6-5 and TRBJ2-7; D gene unclear. The CDR3 runs 15 residues. From germline, CDR1 is MNHEY and CDR2 SVGAGI. Trimming left V 4 bases short and J 2 bases short, with 15 bases between. CDR3 amino acids: CASSSLRPRPYEQYF. In nucleotides, the CDR3 is TGTGCCAGCAGTTCCTTAAGGCCAAGACCCTACGAGCAGTACTTC.

This clonotype was observed a handful of times. The rearrangement joins TRBV27 to TRBJ2-3; D is possibly TRBD1 (5 bases). Trimming took off 0 bases at V and 4 bases at J, with 14 bases between the two ends. There are 16 residues in the CDR3. Looked up from germline, CDR1 is MNHEY and CDR2 is SMNVEV (reference sequence). CDR3 in DNA: TGTGCCAGCAGTTTATCCGGCAGGGTAAGGGCAGATACGCAGTATTTT. Protein sequence: CASSLSGRVRADTQYF.

The rearrangement links TRBV2 to TRBJ2-1, with D possibly matching TRBD2 (6 bases). Germline lookup yields CDR1 SNHLY and CDR2 FYNNEI. The CDR3 is made up of 13 amino acids. Trimming stripped 2 bases from V and 10 bases from J, with 12 bases between. This CDR3 reads CASSELGEDEQFF. The CDR3 bases are TGTGCCAGCAGTGAATTGGGGGAGGACGAGCAGTTCTTC.

To note about this clonotype: At one of its ends the junction is not consistent with the germline gene, which may arise from a read error. The V call is TRBV6-6, the J call TRBJ1-2; TRBD1 matches at 7 bases. The CDR3 spans 14 residues. The germline CDR1 and CDR2 sequences are MNHNY and SVGAGI (reference sequence). The CDR3 DNA follows: TGTGCCAGCAGTGACAGGGTCCCTCTGTATGTCTACACCTTC. Amino acid sequence: CASSDRVPLYVYTF.